The 28 T cell receptor beta chains listed next were all sequenced from one sample in a study of cytomegalovirus exposure and HLA in healthy donors. Here immunoSEQ multiplex PCR was the method, and the copy in TCRdb shows in-frame clones only, minus some. The repertoire includes 150,000 to 200,000 clones, around 88% of them detected once, and roughly 1.5% sits in the top ten. The specimen sequenced was PBMCs. Source of these receptors: a woman aged 18-29 years in good health and CMV-seronegative.

Only one count was recorded for this clone. At one of its ends the junction is not consistent with the germline gene, which may arise from a read error. CDR3 sequence: CSAAQGAPNF. CDR3 DNA sequence: TGCAGTGCGGCACAGGGGGCTCCCAACTTC. The chain combines TRBV20-1 with TRBJ2-5, with TRBD1 matching over 9 bases. The V gene's germline CDR1 is DFQATT and CDR2 SNEGSKA (reference sequence). This CDR3 spans 10 amino acids.

Only one count was recorded for this clone. The chain is built from TRBV7-9 and TRBJ1-1; D might be TRBD1 (5 bases). This CDR3 is built from 14 residues. Germline loops: CDR1 SEHNR, CDR2 FQNEAQ (reference sequence). The V end was cut by 7 bases, the J end by 3 bases, with 15 bases between. The CDR3 sequence: CASTSWGGDTEAFF. CDR3 in DNA: TGTGCCAGCACCTCGTGGGGGGGGGACACTGAAGCTTTCTTT.

In the case of this clone: Other nucleotide sequences from this sample produce the same CDR3. The chain employs TRBV18 and TRBJ1-2, with no clear D. CDR3 length: 13 residues. V was cut by 0 bases and J by 4 bases, with 6 bases left in between. CDR1 and CDR2 from the germline V gene are KGHSH and LQKENI. This CDR3 reads CASSPPQFYGYTF. The CDR3 DNA reads TGTGCCAGCTCACCACCCCAGTTCTATGGCTACACCTTC.

The chain combines TRBV6-1 with TRBJ2-2; 10 nucleotides align to TRBD1. Germline V CDR1 and CDR2: MNHNS, SASEGT. The CDR3 sequence is 15 residues long. The V gene end was trimmed by 7 bases and the J gene end by 6 bases; junction bases not matched to a gene: 8. The CDR3 coding sequence is TGTGCCAGCACAGCGGGACAGGGGAGATCCGGGGAGCTGTTTTTT. This codes for CASTAGQGRSGELFF.

This sequence joins TRBV5-4 and TRBJ1-2; TRBD1 agrees at 8 bases. With V trimmed by 6 bases and J by 8 bases, 12 bases remained unmatched. Germline V gives CDR1 SGHNT, CDR2 YYREEE (reference sequence). This CDR3 is built from 14 residues. In nucleotides, the CDR3 is TGTGCCAGCACCGCTACAGGACAGGGACGGGGCTACACCTTC. As protein: CASTATGQGRGYTF.

This chain links TRBV5-6 with TRBJ2-3; 10 bases fit TRBD2. CDR3 length equals 16 residues. Trimming cost V 2 bases and J 2 bases; bases outside gene matches: 5. Germline V lookup: CDR1 SGHDT, CDR2 YYEEEE. CDR3 sequence reads: CASSFGTSDPTDTQYF. The DNA of the CDR3 is TGTGCCAGCAGCTTTGGGACTAGCGACCCCACAGATACGCAGTATTTT. The whole variable domain, remainder taken from reference TRBV5-6 and TRBJ2-3, is DAGVTQSPTHLIKTRGQQVTLRCSPKSGHDTVSWYQQALGQGPQFIFQYYEEEERQRGNFPDRFSGHQFPNYSSELNVNALLLGDSALYLCASSFGTSDPTDTQYFGPGTRLTVL.

A note on this clone: The same CDR3 arises from other DNA sequences in this sample as well. The rearrangement joins TRBV28 to TRBJ1-5; weak D call: TRBD1 (6 bases). CDR3 length equals 15 residues. The germline CDR1 and CDR2 sequences are MDHEN and SYDVKM. With 6 bases removed from V and 3 bases from J, the gap between germline ends came to 15 bases. This chain's CDR3 is CASSPITGLNQPQHF. Written as DNA, the CDR3 is TGTGCCAGCAGCCCCATTACAGGGCTCAATCAGCCCCAGCATTTT.

The gene calls are TRBV19 and TRBJ1-3; the D is unclear. The ends were cut back, 2 bases at V and 0 bases at J, with 14 bases in the middle. The CDR3 totals 17 residues. Germline-derived CDR1 and CDR2 are LNHDA and SQIVND (reference sequence). The CDR3 nucleotides are TGTGCCAGTAGTATAATAGAGGGTACCCACTCTGGAAACACCATATATTTT. Amino acid sequence: CASSIIEGTHSGNTIYF. Using reference TRBV19 and TRBJ1-3 for the parts outside the CDR3, the full variable domain is DGGITQSPKYLFRKEGQNVTLSCEQNLNHDAMYWYRQDPGQGLRLIYYSQIVNDFQKGDIAEGYSVSREKKESFPLTVTSAQKNPTAFYLCASSIIEGTHSGNTIYFGEGSWLTVV.

V usage is TRBV2 and J usage is TRBJ2-3, with 8 positions matching TRBD1. V lost 3 bases to trimming and J lost 6 bases; unmatched junction nucleotides: 14. The length of the CDR3 is 17 residues. CDR1 and CDR2 from the germline V gene are SNHLY and FYNNEI. The CDR3 region has the DNA TGTGCCAGCAGTGACTTTGGACAGGGTCTAGCCAGGGATACGCAGTATTTT. This encodes CASSDFGQGLARDTQYF.

The CDR3 nucleotides read TGTGCCAGCAGTTTACGGAGCAATCAGCCCCAGCATTTT. This encodes CASSLRSNQPQHF. The chain joins TRBV28 to TRBJ1-5; D ambiguous. V shed 2 bases and J shed 1 base, with 3 bases lying between them. Germline CDR1 reads MDHEN; CDR2 reads SYDVKM. This CDR3 is built from 13 residues.

V is TRBV30 and J is TRBJ2-2; D possibly corresponds to TRBD2 (6 bases). V lost 2 bases, J lost 1 base, and 11 bases lay in between. Germline CDR1 and CDR2: GTSNPN and SVGIG (reference sequence). This CDR3 is built from 15 residues. The CDR3 sequence: CAWSRRDLNTGELFF. CDR3 bases: TGTGCCTGGAGTCGGCGGGACCTGAACACCGGGGAGCTGTTTTTT.

CDR3 sequence: CASSLDRDRNTGELFF. The CDR3 DNA is TGTGCCAGCAGCTTGGATCGGGACAGGAACACCGGGGAGCTGTTTTTT. This chain uses TRBV5-4 with TRBJ2-2; TRBD1 agrees at 7 bases. Germline V CDR1 and CDR2: SGHNT, YYREEE (reference sequence). After removal of 0 bases from V and 1 base from J, the junction contained 3 bases not matched to a gene. CDR3 length: 16 residues.

The chain recombines TRBV19 with TRBJ2-7; tentative D call: TRBD2 (6 bases). CDR3 size: 14 residues. From germline, CDR1 is LNHDA and CDR2 SQIVND (reference sequence). V shed 3 bases and J shed 3 bases, with 12 bases lying between them. The CDR3 nucleotides read TGTGCCAGTAGTATTGGGGGGTTGAACTACGAGCAGTACTTC. Protein product: CASSIGGLNYEQYF.

The table lists this clone with a count of one. This sequence joins TRBV30 and TRBJ2-6; D perhaps matches TRBD1 (5 bases). CDR3 length: 14 residues. Trimming took off 3 bases at V and 2 bases at J, with 8 bases between the two ends. CDR1 is GTSNPN, CDR2 SVGIG, per germline (reference sequence). The CDR3 sequence is CAWSTGAGANVLTF. The CDR3 bases are TGTGCCTGGAGCACAGGTGCTGGGGCCAACGTCCTGACTTTC.

V usage is TRBV6-1 and J usage is TRBJ2-3; 11 bases map to TRBD2. Germline-derived CDR1 and CDR2 are MNHNS and SASEGT. The CDR3 is made up of 19 amino acids. V lost 3 bases to trimming and J lost 1 base; unmatched junction nucleotides: 12. CDR3 residues: CASSEVTSGISARTDTQYF. DNA of the CDR3: TGTGCCAGCAGTGAGGTGACTAGCGGGATCTCAGCCCGCACAGATACGCAGTATTTT.

This clone has just one count. This chain uses TRBV9 with TRBJ2-3; 7 bases agree with TRBD2. There are 14 residues in the CDR3. With V trimmed by 3 bases and J by 1 base, 2 bases remained unmatched. CDR1 and CDR2 from the germline V gene are SGDLS and YYNGEE. CDR3 amino acids: CASSGSGGTDTQYF. The CDR3 coding sequence is TGTGCCAGCAGCGGCAGCGGGGGCACAGATACGCAGTATTTT.

This clone was observed once. The V gene is TRBV12-5, the J gene TRBJ2-1; possibly TRBD1 for D (6 bases). This CDR3 has 13 residues. The germline V and J ends were trimmed by 0 bases and 9 bases, with 9 bases remaining between them. Germline CDR1 LGHNT, CDR2 FRNRAP. The DNA of the CDR3 is TGTGCTAGTGGTTTGGTAGGGGGAAGTGAGCAGTTCTTC. Protein product: CASGLVGGSEQFF.

The V and J genes are TRBV7-9 and TRBJ2-3; TRBD2 matches at 16 bases. From germline, CDR1 is SEHNR and CDR2 FQNEAQ (reference sequence). J lost 6 bases, V lost 2 bases, and 2 bases had no gene match. The CDR3 extends over 16 amino acids. Written as DNA, the CDR3 is TGTGCCAGCAGCTTAACGGGACTAGCGGGAGGGGATACGCAGTATTTT. Protein: CASSLTGLAGGDTQYF.

This clone has ten or more counts. This chain uses TRBV30 with TRBJ2-7; 7 bases map to TRBD2. This CDR3 region has 13 residues. Unmatched junction bases numbered 8, after V lost 2 bases and J lost 7 bases. Germline CDR1 and CDR2: GTSNPN and SVGIG (reference sequence). The CDR3, as DNA: TGTGCCTGGAGTAGTTTCGGCGGGGGAGAGCAGTACTTC. This sequence encodes CAWSSFGGGEQYF.

The V gene is TRBV27, the J gene TRBJ2-1; possibly TRBD1 for D (5 bases). From germline, CDR1 is MNHEY and CDR2 SMNVEV (reference sequence). The CDR3 runs 16 residues. V was cut by 1 base and J by 0 bases, with 10 bases left in between. The CDR3 DNA follows: TGTGCCAGCAGTTTATTAGGGGATAGCTCCTACAATGAGCAGTTCTTC. It codes for CASSLLGDSSYNEQFF.

As for this clone: Its ends do not fully match the called genes, so a read error is possible. The chain recombines TRBV30 with TRBJ1-1; D is undetermined. The germline V gene encodes CDR1 GTSNPN and CDR2 SVGIG (reference sequence). The CDR3 sequence is 16 residues long. In DNA, the CDR3 is TGTGCCTGGAGGACGGAGGACTGGGAGATGAACAGTGAAGCTTTCTTT. Encoded protein: CAWRTEDWEMNSEAFF. Full variable domain (missing parts from reference TRBV30 and TRBJ1-1): SQTIHQWPATLVQPVGSPLSLECTVEGTSNPNLYWYRQAAGRGLQLLFYSVGIGQISSEVPQNLSASRPQDRQFILSSKKLLLSDSGFYLCAWRTEDWEMNSEAFFGQGTRLTVV.

The chain couples TRBV2 to TRBJ1-6; no clear D gene. Germline lookup yields CDR1 SNHLY and CDR2 FYNNEI. Trimming shortened V by 7 bases and J by 3 bases, and 10 bases separated the two germline ends. The CDR3 loop spans 14 amino acids. The CDR3: CASNSRHYNSPLHF. In DNA, the CDR3 is TGTGCCAGCAATTCGAGACACTATAATTCACCCCTCCACTTT.

V gene TRBV13 combines with J gene TRBJ2-5; TRBD2 might be the D (5 bases). CDR3 size: 13 residues. V lost 0 bases and J lost 6, with 8 bases in between. In germline, CDR1 is PRHDT, CDR2 FYEKMQ (reference sequence). The DNA of the CDR3 is TGTGCCAGCAGCTTAGGTATCGGGAAGACCCAGTACTTC. Protein product: CASSLGIGKTQYF.

In this sample, this clone turned up a few times. The chain combines TRBV6-6 with TRBJ2-5; 12 nucleotides align to TRBD2. V gave up 2 bases and J gave up 5 bases; unmatched junction bases: 6. Germline V lookup: CDR1 MNHNY, CDR2 SVGAGI (reference sequence). The CDR3 extends over 16 amino acids. In DNA, the CDR3 is TGTGCCAGCAGTTACCCTAGCGGGGGGGCCGGGGAGACCCAGTACTTC. Its protein is CASSYPSGGAGETQYF.

The chain joins TRBV27 to TRBJ1-2; the match to TRBD1 covers 7 bases. Trimming removed 3 bases from V and 1 base from J; junction bases left unmatched: 2. Germline V gene lookup returns CDR1 MNHEY and CDR2 SMNVEV (reference sequence). The CDR3 is made up of 14 amino acids. The CDR3 here is CASSLDRINYGYTF. The CDR3 DNA follows: TGTGCCAGCAGTTTGGACAGGATTAACTATGGCTACACCTTC.

CDR3 nucleotides: TGTGCCACCAGCAGAGATGCCCCGGGACAGGGGACTAATCAGCCCCAGCATTTT. It yields the protein CATSRDAPGQGTNQPQHF. This chain uses TRBV15 with TRBJ1-5; TRBD1 matches at 10 bases. Germline V gene sequence: CDR1 LNHNV, CDR2 YYDKDF (reference sequence). V dropped 0 bases and J dropped 4; count of bases not matched to a gene: 9. The CDR3 spans 18 residues.

V is TRBV6-1 and J is TRBJ1-4; D is uncertain. This CDR3 is built from 14 residues. Germline V lookup: CDR1 MNHNS, CDR2 SASEGT. Trimming stripped 6 bases from V and 8 bases from J, with 16 bases between. CDR3 loop: CASRAGEKREKLFF. The CDR3 bases are TGTGCCAGCAGGGCCGGGGAGAAAAGGGAAAAACTGTTTTTT.

The chain couples TRBV10-3 to TRBJ1-1, with D uncertain. Trimming stripped 6 bases from V and 4 bases from J, with 12 bases between. This CDR3 contains 13 residues. Germline-derived CDR1 and CDR2 are ENHRY and SYGVKD. The CDR3 region has the DNA TGTGCCATCAGCGATGACTCAGCCACTGAAGCTTTCTTT. It translates to CAISDDSATEAFF.